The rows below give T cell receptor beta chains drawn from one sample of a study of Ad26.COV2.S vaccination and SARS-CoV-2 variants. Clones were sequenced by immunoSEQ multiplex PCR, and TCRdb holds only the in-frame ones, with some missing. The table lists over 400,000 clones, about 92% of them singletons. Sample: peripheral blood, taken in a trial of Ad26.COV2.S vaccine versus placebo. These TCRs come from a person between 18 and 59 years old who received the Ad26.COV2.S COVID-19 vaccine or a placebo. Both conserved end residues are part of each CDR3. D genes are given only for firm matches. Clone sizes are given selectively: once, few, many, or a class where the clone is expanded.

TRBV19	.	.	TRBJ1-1	TGTGCCAGTAAGGGGTTTTCAGGGAGCACTGAAGCTTTCTTT	CASKGFSGSTEAFF
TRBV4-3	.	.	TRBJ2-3	TGCGCCAGCAGCCAAGCCAGCCCTAGCACAGATACGCAGTATTTT	CASSQASPSTDTQYF
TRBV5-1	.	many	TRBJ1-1	TGCGCCAGCAGCTTGGGGCGTGAGGACACTGAAGCTTTCTTT	CASSLGREDTEAFF
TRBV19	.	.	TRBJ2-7	TGTGCCAGTAGTACGGGACTCTCCTACGAGCAGTACTTC	CASSTGLSYEQYF
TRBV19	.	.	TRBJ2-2	TGTGCCAGTAGTTCTCCGGCCCTAAACACCGGGGAGCTGTTTTTT	CASSSPALNTGELFF
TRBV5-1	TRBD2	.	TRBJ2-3	TGCGCCAGCAGCCAAAGGATAGCGGGGGGGAACCAACCTAGCACAGATACGCAGTATTTT	CASSQRIAGGNQPSTDTQYF
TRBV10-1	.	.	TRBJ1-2	TGCGCCAGCAGTGAGTCTGGCAAGCCTCTTCATTATGGCTACACCTTC	CASSESGKPLHYGYTF
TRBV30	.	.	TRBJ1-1	TGTGCCTGGAAGTTACAGAACACTGAAGCTTTCTTT	CAWKLQNTEAFF
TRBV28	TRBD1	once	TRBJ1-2	TGTGCCAGCAGACTGGACAGGACAACTCCCGCTAACTATGGCTACACCTTC	CASRLDRTTPANYGYTF
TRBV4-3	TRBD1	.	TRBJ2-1	TGCGCCAGCAGCCGATTTCGACAGGGGTACTACAATGAGCAGTTCTTC	CASSRFRQGYYNEQFF
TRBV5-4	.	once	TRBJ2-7	TGTGCCAGCAGCTCAGCCTTACCCAGCGACGAGCAGTACTTC	CASSSALPSDEQYF
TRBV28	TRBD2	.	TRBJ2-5	TGTGCCAGCAGTTCCACTAGGGGACTAGCGGGGGTTCAAGAGACCCAGTACTTC	CASSSTRGLAGVQETQYF
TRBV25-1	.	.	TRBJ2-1	TGTGCCAGCAGTGGCCGTAGCAACCCTCTCGATGAGCAGTTCTTC	CASSGRSNPLDEQFF
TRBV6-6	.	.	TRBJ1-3	TGTGCCATTTCACCCTCTGGAAACACCATATATTTT	CAISPSGNTIYF
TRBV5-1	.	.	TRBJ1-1	TGCGCCAGCGGGCCCTTGGGGACGGATGTTGAAGCTTTCTTT	CASGPLGTDVEAFF
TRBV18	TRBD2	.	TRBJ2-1	TGTGCCAGCTCACCCCGAACTAGCGGTTACAATGAGCAGTTCTTC	CASSPRTSGYNEQFF
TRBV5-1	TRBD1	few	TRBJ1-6	TGCGCCAGCAGCCTGACAGGGGTTAATTCACCCCTCCACTTT	CASSLTGVNSPLHF
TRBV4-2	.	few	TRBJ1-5	TGTGCCAGCAGCCAATCCGGGACAAGCGATCAGCCCCAGCATTTT	CASSQSGTSDQPQHF
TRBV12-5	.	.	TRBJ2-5	TGTGCTAGTGGTTCACCCCCCACAGGGTCAGAGACCCAGTACTTC	CASGSPPTGSETQYF
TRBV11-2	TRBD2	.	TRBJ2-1	TGTGCCAGCAGCTTGGGACTATTTCACAATGAGCAGTTCTTC	CASSLGLFHNEQFF
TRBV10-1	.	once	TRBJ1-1	TGCGCCAGCAGTGAGTCGGGGGGCATGGCCACTGAAGCTTTCTTT	CASSESGGMATEAFF
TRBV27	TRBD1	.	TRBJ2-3	TGTGCCAGCAGTTTATTCATTAAGACAGGGGGTCGTACAGTGGGCGCCACAGATACGCAGTATTTT	CASSLFIKTGGRTVGATDTQYF
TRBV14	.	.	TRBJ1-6	TGTGCCAGCAGCCATCCAGGGTATTCACCCCTCCACTTT	CASSHPGYSPLHF
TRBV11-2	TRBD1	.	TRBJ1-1	TGTGCCAGCAGCTTAGGGAACAGGGGTACGACTGAAGCTTTCTTT	CASSLGNRGTTEAFF
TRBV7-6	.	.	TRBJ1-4	TGTGCCAGCAGCTCTGGCCGCGCAGCAACTAATGAAAAACTGTTTTTT	CASSSGRAATNEKLFF
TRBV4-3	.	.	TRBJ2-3	TGCGCCAGCAGCCAAGACGCAAGCACAGATACGCAGTATTTT	CASSQDASTDTQYF
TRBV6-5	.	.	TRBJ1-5	TGTGCCAGCAGGCGCACCGGGACCAAGGGGCAGCCCCAGCATTTT	CASRRTGTKGQPQHF
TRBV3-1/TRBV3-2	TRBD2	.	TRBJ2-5	TGTGCCAGCAGCCAAGGTAGCGGGGGCCCAGAGACCCAGTACTTC	CASSQGSGGPETQYF
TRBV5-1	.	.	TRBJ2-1	TGCGCCAGCAGCTTGGGGGGCAATGAGCAGTTCTTC	CASSLGGNEQFF
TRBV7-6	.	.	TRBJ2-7	TGTGCCAGCAGCTCAGCCCTGGGAGAGCAGTACTTC	CASSSALGEQYF
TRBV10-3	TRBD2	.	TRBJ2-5	TGTGCCATCAGTGAGTCAGGGGTGACTAGCGGAGACCTAGAGACCCAGTACTTC	CAISESGVTSGDLETQYF
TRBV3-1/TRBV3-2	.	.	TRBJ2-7	TGTGCCAGCAGCCAAGGTCACTCCTACGAGCAGTACTTC	CASSQGHSYEQYF
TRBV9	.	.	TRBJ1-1	TGTGCCAGCAGCCCTCGGCCGGAATTGAACACTGAAGCTTTCTTT	CASSPRPELNTEAFF
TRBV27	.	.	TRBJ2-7	TGTGCCAGCAGTTTGGGGGCGGGAGAGCAGTACTTC	CASSLGAGEQYF
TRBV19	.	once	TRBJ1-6	TGTGCCAGTAGCTCTCGGGACGTAGATTCACCCCTCCACTTT	CASSSRDVDSPLHF
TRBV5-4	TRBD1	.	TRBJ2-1	TGTGCCAGCAGCTTGACAGGGGCGAACTACAATGAGCAGTTCTTC	CASSLTGANYNEQFF
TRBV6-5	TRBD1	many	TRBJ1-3	TGTGCCAGCAGCCCGTACGGGACAGGTCCTGACACCATATATTTT	CASSPYGTGPDTIYF
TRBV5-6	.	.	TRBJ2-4	TGTGCCAGCAGCTTGGATGGGTTCAAAAACATTCAGTACTTC	CASSLDGFKNIQYF
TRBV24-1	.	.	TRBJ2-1	TGTGCCACCAGTGATTCCAGGGGCTCCTACAATGAGCAGTTCTTC	CATSDSRGSYNEQFF
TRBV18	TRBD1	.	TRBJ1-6	TGTGCCAGCTCACAGGACAGGGCTTATTCACCCCTCCACTTT	CASSQDRAYSPLHF
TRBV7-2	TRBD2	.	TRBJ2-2	TGTGCCAGCAGCTTTGCTAGCGGGCTGAACACCGGGGAGCTGTTTTTT	CASSFASGLNTGELFF
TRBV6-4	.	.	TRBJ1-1	TGTGCCAGCAGTGAGACAGTGAACACTGAAGCTTTCTTT	CASSETVNTEAFF
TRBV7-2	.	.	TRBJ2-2	TGTGCCAGCAGCCCGAAAACGAACACCGGGGAGCTGTTTTTT	CASSPKTNTGELFF
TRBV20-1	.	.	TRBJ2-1	TGCAGTGCTAGTGACAGTCTCTCCTACAATGAGCAGTTCTTC	CSASDSLSYNEQFF
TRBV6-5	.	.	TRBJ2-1	TGTGCCAGCAGTTACTCCGGGGGGCGCTACAATGAGCAGTTCTTC	CASSYSGGRYNEQFF
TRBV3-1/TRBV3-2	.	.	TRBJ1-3	TGTGCCAGCAGCCCAAAGGGGAGAAACACCATATATTTT	CASSPKGRNTIYF
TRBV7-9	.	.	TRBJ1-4	TGTGCCAGCAGCCCAAGTTATGAAAAACTGTTTTTT	CASSPSYEKLFF
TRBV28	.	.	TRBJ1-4	TGTGCCAGCAGTTTCCGAGGGGCAACTAATGAAAAACTGTTTTTT	CASSFRGATNEKLFF
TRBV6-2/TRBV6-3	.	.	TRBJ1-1	TGTGCCAGCAGTTACTCGAGACAGGTTGAAGCTTTCTTT	CASSYSRQVEAFF
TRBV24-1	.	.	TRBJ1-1	TGTGCCACCAGTGATTGGGAACAGGAGTATATGAACACTGAAGCTTTCTTT	CATSDWEQEYMNTEAFF